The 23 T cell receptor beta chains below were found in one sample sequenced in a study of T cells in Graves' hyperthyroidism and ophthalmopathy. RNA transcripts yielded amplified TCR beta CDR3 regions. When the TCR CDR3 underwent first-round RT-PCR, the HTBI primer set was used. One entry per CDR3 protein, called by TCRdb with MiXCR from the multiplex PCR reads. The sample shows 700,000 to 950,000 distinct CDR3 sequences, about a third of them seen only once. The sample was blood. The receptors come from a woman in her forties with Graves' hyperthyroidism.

CDR3 in amino acids: CSARDTGTPDKVKQPQHF. Written as DNA, the CDR3 is TGCAGTGCTAGAGATACCGGGACACCTGATAAAGTTAAACAGCCCCAGCATTTT. The chain joins TRBV20-1 to TRBJ1-5, with a tentative D call TRBD1 (6 bases). V lost 0 bases and J lost 7, with 25 bases in between. CDR1 is DFQATT and CDR2 is SNEGSKA in the germline V gene (reference sequence). This CDR3 region has 18 residues.

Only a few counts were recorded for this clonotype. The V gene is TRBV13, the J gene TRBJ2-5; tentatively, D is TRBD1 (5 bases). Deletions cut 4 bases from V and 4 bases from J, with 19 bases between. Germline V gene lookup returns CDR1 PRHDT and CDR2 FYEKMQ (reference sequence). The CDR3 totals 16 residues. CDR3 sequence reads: CASSSTVPRDSETQYF. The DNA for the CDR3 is TGTGCCAGCAGCTCAACAGTACCCAGGGATTCAGAGACCCAGTACTTC.

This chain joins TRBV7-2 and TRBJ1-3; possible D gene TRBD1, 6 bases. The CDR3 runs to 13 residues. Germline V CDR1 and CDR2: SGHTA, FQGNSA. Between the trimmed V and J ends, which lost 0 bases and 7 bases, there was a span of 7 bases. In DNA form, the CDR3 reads TGTGCCAGCAGCTTAGCCCAGGGGAACACCATATATTTT. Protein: CASSLAQGNTIYF.

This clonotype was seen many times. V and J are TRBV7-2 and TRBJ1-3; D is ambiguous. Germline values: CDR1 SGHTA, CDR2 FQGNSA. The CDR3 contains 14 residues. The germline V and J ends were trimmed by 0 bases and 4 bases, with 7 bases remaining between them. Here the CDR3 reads CASSLATGGNTIYF. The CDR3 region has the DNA TGTGCCAGCAGCTTAGCAACCGGGGGAAACACCATATATTTT.

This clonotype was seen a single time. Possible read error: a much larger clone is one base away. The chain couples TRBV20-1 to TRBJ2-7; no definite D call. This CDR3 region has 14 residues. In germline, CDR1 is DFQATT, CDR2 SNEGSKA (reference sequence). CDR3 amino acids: CGARGPSSSAEQYF. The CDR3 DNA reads TGCGGTGCTAGAGGTCCCTCCTCAAGTGCCGAGCAGTACTTC.

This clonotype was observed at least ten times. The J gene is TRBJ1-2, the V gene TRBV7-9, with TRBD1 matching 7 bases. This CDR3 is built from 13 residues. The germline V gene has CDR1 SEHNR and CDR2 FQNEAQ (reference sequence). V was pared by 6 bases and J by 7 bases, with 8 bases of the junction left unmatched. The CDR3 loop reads CASRPTGEGGYTF. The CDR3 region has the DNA TGTGCCAGCAGACCTACAGGGGAGGGTGGCTACACCTTC.

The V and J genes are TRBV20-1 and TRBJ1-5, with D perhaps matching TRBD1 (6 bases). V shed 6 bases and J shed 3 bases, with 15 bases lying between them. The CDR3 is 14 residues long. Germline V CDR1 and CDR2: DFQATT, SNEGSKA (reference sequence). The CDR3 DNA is TGCAGTGCAGCCAAGCAGGGGAACAATCAGCCCCAGCATTTT. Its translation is CSAAKQGNNQPQHF.

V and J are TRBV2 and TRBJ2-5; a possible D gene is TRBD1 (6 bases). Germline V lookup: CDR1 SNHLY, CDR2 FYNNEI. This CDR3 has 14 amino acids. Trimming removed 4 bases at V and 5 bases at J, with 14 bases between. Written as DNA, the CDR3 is TGTGCCAGCAGTGCTAGGGACAACCGGGAGACCCAGTACTTC. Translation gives CASSARDNRETQYF. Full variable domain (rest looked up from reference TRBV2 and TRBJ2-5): EPEVTQTPSHQVTQMGQEVILRCVPISNHLYFYWYRQILGQKVEFLVSFYNNEISEKSEIFDDQFSVERPDGSNFTLKIRSTKLEDSAMYFCASSARDNRETQYFGPGTRLLVL.

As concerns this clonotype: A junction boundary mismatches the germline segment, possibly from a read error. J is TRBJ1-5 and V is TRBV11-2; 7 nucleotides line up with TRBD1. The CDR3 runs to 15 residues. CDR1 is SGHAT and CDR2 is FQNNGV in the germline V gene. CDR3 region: CAGSLGTALNQPQHF. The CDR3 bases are TGTGCCGGCAGCCTCGGGACAGCTCTCAATCAGCCCCAGCATTTT.

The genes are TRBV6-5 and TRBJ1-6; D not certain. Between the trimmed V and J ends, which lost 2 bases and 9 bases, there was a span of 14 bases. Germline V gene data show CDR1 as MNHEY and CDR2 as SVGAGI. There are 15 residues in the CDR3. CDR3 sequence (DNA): TGTGCCAGCAGTTACGGAGGGTTGGTTCCTTCACCCCTCCACTTT. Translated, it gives CASSYGGLVPSPLHF.

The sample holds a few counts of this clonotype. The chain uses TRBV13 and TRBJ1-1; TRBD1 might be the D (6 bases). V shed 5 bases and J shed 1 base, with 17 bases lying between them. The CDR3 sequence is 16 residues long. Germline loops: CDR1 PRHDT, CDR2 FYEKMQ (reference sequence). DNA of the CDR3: TGTGCCAGCAGCATTAAGCAGGGACACCCGAACACTGAAGCTTTCTTT. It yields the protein CASSIKQGHPNTEAFF.

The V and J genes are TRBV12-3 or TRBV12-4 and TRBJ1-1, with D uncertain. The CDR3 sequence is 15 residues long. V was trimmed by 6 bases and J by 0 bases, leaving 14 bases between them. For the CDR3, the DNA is TGTGCCAGCAGCCAATTTTCAGGCTTGAACACTGAAGCTTTCTTT. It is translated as CASSQFSGLNTEAFF.

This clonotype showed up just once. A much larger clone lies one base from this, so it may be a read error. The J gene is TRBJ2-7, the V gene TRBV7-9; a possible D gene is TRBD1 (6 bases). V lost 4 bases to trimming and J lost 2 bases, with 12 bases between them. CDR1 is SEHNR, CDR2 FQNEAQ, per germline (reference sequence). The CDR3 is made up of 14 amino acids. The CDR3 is CASSSGTKAYEQYF. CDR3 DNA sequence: TGTGCCAGCAGCTCCGGGACAAAGGCCTACGAGCAGTACTTC.

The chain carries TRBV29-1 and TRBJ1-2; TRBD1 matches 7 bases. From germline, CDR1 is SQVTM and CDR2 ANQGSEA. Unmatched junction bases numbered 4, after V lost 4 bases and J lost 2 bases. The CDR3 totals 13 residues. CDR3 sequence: CSVGQGDNYGYTF. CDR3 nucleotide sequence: TGCAGCGTTGGACAGGGCGACAACTATGGCTACACCTTC. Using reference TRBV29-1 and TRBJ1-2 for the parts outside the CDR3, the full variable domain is SAVISQKPSRDICQRGTSLTIQCQVDSQVTMMFWYRQQPGQSLTLIATANQGSEATYESGFVIDKFPISRPNLTFSTLTVSNMSPEDSSIYLCSVGQGDNYGYTFGSGTRLTVV.

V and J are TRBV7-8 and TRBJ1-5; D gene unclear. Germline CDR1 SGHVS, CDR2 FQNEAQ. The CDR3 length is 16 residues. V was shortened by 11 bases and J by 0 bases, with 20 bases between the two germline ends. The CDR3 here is CAWSVPGPGSNQPQHF. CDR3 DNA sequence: TGTGCCTGGAGTGTACCCGGGCCGGGTAGCAATCAGCCCCAGCATTTT.

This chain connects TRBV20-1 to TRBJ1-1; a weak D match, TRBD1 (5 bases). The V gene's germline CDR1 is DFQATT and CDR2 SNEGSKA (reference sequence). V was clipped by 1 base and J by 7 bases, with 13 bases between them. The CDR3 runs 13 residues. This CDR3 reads CSARAIDRDEAFF. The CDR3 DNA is TGCAGTGCTAGAGCGATCGACAGAGATGAAGCTTTCTTT.

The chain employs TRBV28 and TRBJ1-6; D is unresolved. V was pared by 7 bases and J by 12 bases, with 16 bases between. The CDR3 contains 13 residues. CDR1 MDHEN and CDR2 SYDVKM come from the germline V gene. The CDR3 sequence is CASTWVGRGPLHF. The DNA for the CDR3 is TGTGCCAGCACTTGGGTCGGGCGAGGACCCCTCCACTTT.

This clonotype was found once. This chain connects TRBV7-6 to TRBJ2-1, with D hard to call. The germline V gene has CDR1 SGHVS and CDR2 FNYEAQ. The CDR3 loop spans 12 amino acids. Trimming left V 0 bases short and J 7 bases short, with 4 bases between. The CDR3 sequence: CASSLAQNEQFF. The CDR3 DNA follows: TGTGCCAGCAGCTTAGCACAGAATGAGCAGTTCTTC.

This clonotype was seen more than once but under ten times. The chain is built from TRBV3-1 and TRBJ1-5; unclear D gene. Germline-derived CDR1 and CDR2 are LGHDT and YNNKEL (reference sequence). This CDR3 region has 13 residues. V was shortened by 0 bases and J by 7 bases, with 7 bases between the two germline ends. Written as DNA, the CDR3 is TGTGCCAGCAGCCAAGATACTAGGCAGCCCCAGCATTTT. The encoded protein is CASSQDTRQPQHF.

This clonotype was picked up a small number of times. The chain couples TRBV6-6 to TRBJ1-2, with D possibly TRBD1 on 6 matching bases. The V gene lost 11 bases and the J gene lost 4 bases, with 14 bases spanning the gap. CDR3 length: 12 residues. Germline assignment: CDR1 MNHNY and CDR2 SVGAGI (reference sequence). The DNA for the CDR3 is TGTGCCGGACAGACGGAATTCTATGGCTACACCTTC. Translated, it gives CAGQTEFYGYTF.

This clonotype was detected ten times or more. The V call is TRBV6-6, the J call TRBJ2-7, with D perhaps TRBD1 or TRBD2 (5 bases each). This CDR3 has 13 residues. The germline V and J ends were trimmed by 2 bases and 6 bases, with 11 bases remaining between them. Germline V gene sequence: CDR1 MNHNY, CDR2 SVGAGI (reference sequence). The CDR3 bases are TGTGCCAGCAGTTACAGTGGGACCGGCGAGCAGTACTTC. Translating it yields CASSYSGTGEQYF.

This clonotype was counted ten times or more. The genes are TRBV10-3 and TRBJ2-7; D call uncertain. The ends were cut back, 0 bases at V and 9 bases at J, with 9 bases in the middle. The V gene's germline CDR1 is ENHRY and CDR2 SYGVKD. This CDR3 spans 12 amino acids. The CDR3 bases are TGTGCCATCAGTGAGTCTCGGTTGGGGCAGTACTTC. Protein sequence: CAISESRLGQYF.

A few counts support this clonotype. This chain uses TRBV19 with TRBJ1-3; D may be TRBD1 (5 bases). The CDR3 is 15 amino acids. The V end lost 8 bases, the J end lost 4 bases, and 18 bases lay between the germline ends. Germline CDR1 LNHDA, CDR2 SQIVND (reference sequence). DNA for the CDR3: TGTGCCAGTGGCGAAGGCTTGGGGACGGGAAACACCATATATTTT. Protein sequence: CASGEGLGTGNTIYF.